This is a list of T cell receptor beta chains from one sample in a study of CD8+CD57+ T cells in acquired aplastic anemia. TCRdb processed the reads anew with MiXCR; each CDR3 protein has one entry. The table includes over 150,000 distinct CDR3 sequences, 71% detected once. Sequencing was carried out using sorted CD4+, CD8+, or CD8+CD57+ T cells (not recorded which) from PBMCs. All receptors come from a human donor with aplastic anemia. Both conserved end residues are part of each CDR3. Fields, in order: CDR3 protein, CDR3 DNA, V gene, J gene, clone size, D gene. A D gene is named only where the DNA matches it firmly. Expanded clones get a size class; other rows say once, few or many, or leave the size out.

cdr3_aa: CASSLSVSGANVLTF; cdr3_nt: TGTGCCAGCAGCCTTTCGGTTTCTGGGGCCAACGTCCTGACTTTC; v_call: TRBV7-6; j_call: TRBJ2-6; clone_size: few; d_call: NA
cdr3_aa: CSARTTPGPLHF; cdr3_nt: TGCAGTGCTAGAACGACACCAGGGCCCCTCCACTTT; v_call: TRBV20-1; j_call: TRBJ1-6; clone_size: few; d_call: NA
cdr3_aa: CASILPRTSNYEQYF; cdr3_nt: TGTGCCAGCATCCTTCCTCGGACTTCCAACTACGAGCAGTACTTC; v_call: TRBV7-9; j_call: TRBJ2-7; clone_size: NA; d_call: NA
cdr3_aa: CASSLVAAFF; cdr3_nt: TGTGCCAGCAGCTTAGTCGCAGCTTTCTTT; v_call: TRBV7-8; j_call: TRBJ1-1; clone_size: NA; d_call: NA
cdr3_aa: CASSLAEGLPGDQYF; cdr3_nt: TGTGCCAGCAGCTTAGCTGAGGGCCTGCCAGGGGACCAGTACTTC; v_call: TRBV7-7; j_call: TRBJ2-5; clone_size: NA; d_call: NA
cdr3_aa: CASSSSSGPYEQYF; cdr3_nt: TGTGCCAGCAGTTCCTCGAGCGGACCCTACGAGCAGTACTTC; v_call: TRBV28; j_call: TRBJ2-7; clone_size: few; d_call: NA
cdr3_aa: CATSAGDRAEGYTF; cdr3_nt: TGTGCCACCAGCGCTGGGGACAGGGCGGAGGGCTACACCTTC; v_call: TRBV24-1; j_call: TRBJ1-2; clone_size: NA; d_call: TRBD1
cdr3_aa: CASSTRDWRTDTQYF; cdr3_nt: TGTGCCAGCAGCACGCGGGACTGGCGCACAGATACGCAGTATTTT; v_call: TRBV9; j_call: TRBJ2-3; clone_size: NA; d_call: NA
cdr3_aa: CASSELAGGPETQYF; cdr3_nt: TGTGCCAGCAGTGAACTAGCGGGGGGGCCAGAGACCCAGTACTTC; v_call: TRBV6-1; j_call: TRBJ2-5; clone_size: medium-sized; d_call: TRBD2
cdr3_aa: CASSKTGWTQYF; cdr3_nt: TGTGCCAGCAGCAAGACAGGGTGGACGCAGTATTTT; v_call: TRBV7-9; j_call: TRBJ2-3; clone_size: NA; d_call: TRBD1
cdr3_aa: CASKIGQEITGELFF; cdr3_nt: TGTGCCAGCAAGATTGGGCAGGAAATCACCGGGGAGCTGTTTTTT; v_call: TRBV6-5; j_call: TRBJ2-2; clone_size: many; d_call: NA
cdr3_aa: CSAKDGNGGANVLTF; cdr3_nt: TGCAGTGCTAAGGACGGGAACGGTGGGGCCAACGTCCTGACTTTC; v_call: TRBV20-1; j_call: TRBJ2-6; clone_size: NA; d_call: NA
cdr3_aa: CASSDPGQGQETQYF; cdr3_nt: TGTGCCAGCAGTGATCCGGGACAGGGCCAAGAGACCCAGTACTTC; v_call: TRBV25-1; j_call: TRBJ2-5; clone_size: NA; d_call: TRBD1
cdr3_aa: CASSSPVVSYEQYF; cdr3_nt: TGTGCCAGCAGTTCACCCGTGGTGTCCTACGAGCAGTACTTC; v_call: TRBV27; j_call: TRBJ2-7; clone_size: few; d_call: NA
cdr3_aa: CSARDLGQGIYGYTF; cdr3_nt: TGCAGTGCTAGAGATCTGGGACAGGGGATCTATGGCTACACCTTC; v_call: TRBV20-1; j_call: TRBJ1-2; clone_size: few; d_call: TRBD1
cdr3_aa: CASSLSGGPGNEQFF; cdr3_nt: TGTGCCAGCAGCTTGTCCGGGGGCCCTGGGAATGAGCAGTTCTTC; v_call: TRBV5-6; j_call: TRBJ2-1; clone_size: NA; d_call: NA
cdr3_aa: CASSFYANNEQFF; cdr3_nt: TGTGCCAGCAGCTTTTACGCAAACAATGAGCAGTTCTTC; v_call: TRBV7-9; j_call: TRBJ2-1; clone_size: NA; d_call: NA
cdr3_aa: CASREEAWETQYF; cdr3_nt: TGCGCCAGCAGGGAAGAAGCGTGGGAGACCCAGTACTTC; v_call: TRBV4-1; j_call: TRBJ2-5; clone_size: many; d_call: NA
cdr3_aa: CSIEGQNYEQYF; cdr3_nt: TGCAGCATCGAGGGACAGAACTACGAGCAGTACTTC; v_call: TRBV29-1; j_call: TRBJ2-7; clone_size: NA; d_call: TRBD1
cdr3_aa: CASSVLTSGSFLSTDTQYF; cdr3_nt: TGTGCCAGCAGTGTTCTTACTAGCGGGAGTTTCCTTAGCACAGATACGCAGTATTTT; v_call: TRBV2; j_call: TRBJ2-3; clone_size: many; d_call: TRBD2
cdr3_aa: CASKGSGSTYEQYF; cdr3_nt: TGTGCCAGCAAGGGGTCGGGCAGCACCTACGAGCAGTACTTC; v_call: TRBV2; j_call: TRBJ2-7; clone_size: few; d_call: NA
cdr3_aa: CASSFGQGGGEQFF; cdr3_nt: TGTGCCAGCAGCTTCGGACAGGGGGGTGGTGAGCAGTTCTTC; v_call: TRBV7-6; j_call: TRBJ2-1; clone_size: NA; d_call: TRBD1
cdr3_aa: CASSGTDRGEQYF; cdr3_nt: TGTGCCAGTAGTGGGACTGACAGGGGCGAGCAGTACTTC; v_call: TRBV19; j_call: TRBJ2-7; clone_size: medium-sized; d_call: TRBD1
cdr3_aa: CATRPRSNTEAFF; cdr3_nt: TGTGCCACCAGGCCCCGTTCGAACACTGAAGCTTTCTTT; v_call: TRBV24-1; j_call: TRBJ1-1; clone_size: NA; d_call: NA
cdr3_aa: CASSLGDAGELFF; cdr3_nt: TGTGCCAGCAGTTTAGGGGATGCCGGGGAGCTGTTTTTT; v_call: TRBV12-3/TRBV12-4; j_call: TRBJ2-2; clone_size: NA; d_call: NA
cdr3_aa: CASSRDTEQYF; cdr3_nt: TGTGCCAGCAGCCGGGACACCGAGCAGTACTTC; v_call: TRBV7-9; j_call: TRBJ2-7; clone_size: NA; d_call: NA
cdr3_aa: CASSLAGASGVEQYF; cdr3_nt: TGTGCCAGCAGCTTAGCGGGCGCTAGCGGGGTGGAGCAGTACTTC; v_call: TRBV7-9; j_call: TRBJ2-7; clone_size: NA; d_call: TRBD2
cdr3_aa: CSALRDRGYGYTF; cdr3_nt: TGCAGTGCTCTCCGGGACAGGGGTTATGGCTACACCTTC; v_call: TRBV20-1; j_call: TRBJ1-2; clone_size: NA; d_call: TRBD1
cdr3_aa: CASSFGDQDTSPLHF; cdr3_nt: TGTGCCAGCAGCTTTGGGGACCAGGACACTTCACCCCTCCACTTT; v_call: TRBV5-4; j_call: TRBJ1-6; clone_size: NA; d_call: NA
cdr3_aa: CASSLTSERAPLHF; cdr3_nt: TGCGCCAGCAGCTTGACATCGGAGAGGGCACCCCTCCACTTT; v_call: TRBV5-1; j_call: TRBJ1-6; clone_size: NA; d_call: NA
cdr3_aa: CSARDPPSGNEQYF; cdr3_nt: TGCAGTGCTAGAGATCCGCCTAGCGGGAATGAGCAGTACTTC; v_call: TRBV20-1; j_call: TRBJ2-7; clone_size: many; d_call: TRBD2
cdr3_aa: CASSLSGPRTGELFF; cdr3_nt: TGTGCCAGCAGTTTGTCAGGGCCCCGGACCGGGGAGCTGTTTTTT; v_call: TRBV12-3/TRBV12-4; j_call: TRBJ2-2; clone_size: once; d_call: NA
cdr3_aa: CASSDGTGVQETQYF; cdr3_nt: TGCGCCAGCAGTGACGGAACAGGGGTCCAAGAGACCCAGTACTTC; v_call: TRBV4-1; j_call: TRBJ2-5; clone_size: NA; d_call: TRBD1
cdr3_aa: CASSPRLEGIGELFF; cdr3_nt: TGTGCCAGCAGCCCACGACTAGAGGGAATCGGGGAGCTGTTTTTT; v_call: TRBV3-1; j_call: TRBJ2-2; clone_size: NA; d_call: NA
cdr3_aa: CASSEEGLGAEAFF; cdr3_nt: TGTGCCAGCAGTGAAGAGGGTTTAGGGGCTGAAGCTTTCTTT; v_call: TRBV2; j_call: TRBJ1-1; clone_size: NA; d_call: NA
cdr3_aa: CAISVTQGANEKLFF; cdr3_nt: TGTGCCATCAGTGTAACTCAGGGGGCTAATGAAAAACTGTTTTTT; v_call: TRBV10-3; j_call: TRBJ1-4; clone_size: NA; d_call: TRBD1
cdr3_aa: CSELQGHPDTQYF; cdr3_nt: TGCAGCGAGCTACAGGGACACCCAGATACGCAGTATTTT; v_call: TRBV29-1; j_call: TRBJ2-3; clone_size: NA; d_call: NA
cdr3_aa: CAISVGTGEGQPQHF; cdr3_nt: TGTGCCATCAGTGTTGGGACAGGGGAAGGTCAGCCCCAGCATTTT; v_call: TRBV10-3; j_call: TRBJ1-5; clone_size: NA; d_call: TRBD1
cdr3_aa: CASNLGGAYEQYF; cdr3_nt: TGTGCCAGCAACCTAGGGGGGGCCTACGAGCAGTACTTC; v_call: TRBV7-9; j_call: TRBJ2-7; clone_size: NA; d_call: NA
cdr3_aa: CASSRGPGVNTEAFF; cdr3_nt: TGTGCCAGCAGTAGAGGTCCTGGTGTGAACACTGAAGCTTTCTTT; v_call: TRBV2; j_call: TRBJ1-1; clone_size: NA; d_call: NA
cdr3_aa: CASSERDSREQYF; cdr3_nt: TGTGCCAGCAGCGAGCGGGACAGTCGAGAGCAGTACTTC; v_call: TRBV5-4; j_call: TRBJ2-7; clone_size: NA; d_call: NA
cdr3_aa: CASSVTPGGWETQYF; cdr3_nt: TGTGCCAGCAGCGTAACGCCGGGAGGGTGGGAGACCCAGTACTTC; v_call: TRBV7-3; j_call: TRBJ2-5; clone_size: NA; d_call: TRBD2
cdr3_aa: CASIVGGVDNQPQHF; cdr3_nt: TGTGCCAGTATAGTAGGGGGGGTTGACAATCAGCCCCAGCATTTT; v_call: TRBV19; j_call: TRBJ1-5; clone_size: NA; d_call: NA
cdr3_aa: CASSLAGTGLYEQYF; cdr3_nt: TGCGCCAGCAGCTTGGCCGGGACAGGGCTCTACGAGCAGTACTTC; v_call: TRBV5-1; j_call: TRBJ2-7; clone_size: few; d_call: TRBD1
cdr3_aa: CASSELEISSGANVLTF; cdr3_nt: TGTGCCAGCAGTGAATTAGAGATTAGCTCTGGGGCCAACGTCCTGACTTTC; v_call: TRBV25-1; j_call: TRBJ2-6; clone_size: once; d_call: NA
cdr3_aa: CSARDRAAEQYF; cdr3_nt: TGCAGTGCTAGAGATCGGGCAGCTGAGCAGTACTTC; v_call: TRBV20-1; j_call: TRBJ2-7; clone_size: NA; d_call: NA
cdr3_aa: CASTYRRSYEQYF; cdr3_nt: TGTGCCAGCACCTATCGACGGTCCTACGAGCAGTACTTC; v_call: TRBV2; j_call: TRBJ2-7; clone_size: NA; d_call: NA